This T cell receptor (beta chain) was profiled in a study of beta chain features in type 1 diabetes. Study context: All samples combined gave about 100 million sorted cells for examination.

Of note for this clone: The target antigen is unknown.

General study points: It was possible that PCR favored shorter templates, equally so in patients and controls. Insertions were fewer and deletions more numerous at VDJ junctions in type 1 diabetes patients. TCRB CDR3s from Type 1 diabetes patients were moderately but significantly shorter in all four CD4+ subsets.

The germline CDR1 and CDR2 sequences are GTSNPN and SVGIG (reference sequence). Trimming removed 2 bases from V and 7 bases from J, with 18 bases in between. The CDR3 has 14 amino acids. Investigators reverse transcribed all isolated RNA, so they sequenced expressed TCRB transcripts. Measured with immunoSEQ multiplex PCR; TCRdb has only the in-frame clones, and not every one. The sample lists about 160,000 clones; around 7.8% were seen once. The material sequenced was central memory CD4+ T cells from blood. This rearrangement joins TRBV30 to TRBJ2-7; D may be TRBD2 (6 bases). This clonotype was obtained from a woman between 40 and 55 years old with type 1 diabetes. The CDR3 spells CAWSPLEAGREQYF. The CDR3 DNA is TGTGCCTGGAGTCCCCTAGAAGCAGGGAGGGAGCAGTACTTC.